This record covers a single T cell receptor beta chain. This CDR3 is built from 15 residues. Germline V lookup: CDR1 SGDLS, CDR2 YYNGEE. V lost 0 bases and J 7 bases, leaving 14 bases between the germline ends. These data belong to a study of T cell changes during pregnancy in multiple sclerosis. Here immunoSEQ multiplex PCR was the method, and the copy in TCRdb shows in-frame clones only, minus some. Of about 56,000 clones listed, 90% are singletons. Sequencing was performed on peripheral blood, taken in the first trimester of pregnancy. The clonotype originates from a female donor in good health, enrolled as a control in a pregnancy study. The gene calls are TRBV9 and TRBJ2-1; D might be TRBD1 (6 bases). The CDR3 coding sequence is TGTGCCAGCAGCGTAGTAGGGGACATGAGGAATGAGCAGTTCTTC. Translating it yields CASSVVGDMRNEQFF.